The 28 T cell receptor beta chains below were found in one sample sequenced in a study of blood T cell repertoires in COVID-19. This table comes from immunoSEQ multiplex PCR, and its TCRdb copy is limited to in-frame clones, with some not included. Of about 26,000 clones in the sample, 90% are singletons; the top ten hold over 9%. Source material: peripheral blood. Receptors originate from a man aged 70 or older with acute or convalescent COVID-19.

This chain links TRBV2 with TRBJ2-1; 13 bases are a match to TRBD2. The CDR3 is made up of 15 amino acids. Trimming cost V 6 bases and J 9 bases; bases outside gene matches: 8. Germline assignment: CDR1 SNHLY and CDR2 FYNNEI. The CDR3 loop is CASRRTSGRGSEQFF. For the CDR3, the DNA is TGTGCCAGCAGAAGGACTAGCGGGAGAGGAAGTGAGCAGTTCTTC.

In this sample, this clone turned up once. The chain links TRBV19 to TRBJ2-5; tentative D call: TRBD2 (6 bases). The CDR3 is 15 residues long. Germline CDR1 and CDR2: LNHDA and SQIVND (reference sequence). Trimming stripped 4 bases from V and 7 bases from J, with 19 bases between. CDR3 nucleotides: TGTGCCAGTAGTACGGGGAGGTGGGCGGAGGCGACCCAGTACTTC. This sequence encodes CASSTGRWAEATQYF.

This clone has just a few counts. This rearrangement joins TRBV4-1 to TRBJ2-7; D might be TRBD1 (5 bases). CDR1 is MGHRA, CDR2 YSYEKL, per germline. With 3 bases removed from V and 2 bases from J, the gap between germline ends came to 20 bases. The CDR3 is made up of 17 amino acids. CDR3 sequence reads: CASSHATGAQSPYEQYF. CDR3 bases: TGCGCCAGCAGCCACGCTACTGGGGCACAGAGTCCCTACGAGCAGTACTTC.

This clone is a singleton in its sample. The chain joins TRBV2 to TRBJ2-7, with D possibly being TRBD1 (5 bases). This CDR3 has 12 residues. From germline, CDR1 is SNHLY and CDR2 FYNNEI. Trimming left V 6 bases short and J 5 bases short, with 11 bases between. The chain's CDR3 is CASRESRDEQYF. CDR3 sequence (DNA): TGTGCCAGCAGAGAAAGCAGGGACGAGCAGTACTTC.

This chain connects TRBV4-1 to TRBJ1-1; TRBD1 aligns across 7 bases. V trimming: 0 bases; J trimming: 0 bases; junction bases outside the gene matches: 10. The germline V gene encodes CDR1 MGHRA and CDR2 YSYEKL. CDR3 length equals 18 residues. CDR3 sequence reads: CASSQEESRGRLNTEAFF. The CDR3 coding sequence is TGCGCCAGCAGCCAAGAAGAATCGAGGGGGCGTCTGAACACTGAAGCTTTCTTT.

The V gene is TRBV5-4, the J gene TRBJ2-1; D is perhaps TRBD2 (7 bases). V was shortened by 0 bases and J by 7 bases, with 20 bases between the two germline ends. Germline assignment: CDR1 SGHNT and CDR2 YYREEE (reference sequence). This CDR3 is built from 17 residues. CDR3 DNA: TGTGCCAGCAGCTTGGCCCTCCGAGGGGGGGTTGTGAATGAGCAGTTCTTC. This sequence encodes CASSLALRGGVVNEQFF.

This chain connects TRBV6-2 or TRBV6-3 to TRBJ1-1, with a tentative D call TRBD1 (6 bases). Germline CDR1 and CDR2: MNHEY and SVGEGT. Between the trimmed V and J ends, which lost 4 bases and 6 bases, there was a span of 12 bases. The CDR3 contains 13 residues. CDR3 in amino acids: CASSSINRAEAFF. In nucleotides, the CDR3 is TGTGCCAGCAGTTCAATTAACAGGGCTGAAGCTTTCTTT.

This clone is deemed medium-sized. The chain couples TRBV5-6 to TRBJ2-7; TRBD1 is a possible D gene (6 bases). Trimming took 0 bases from V and 3 from J, leaving 10 bases between them. This CDR3 is built from 14 residues. Germline CDR1 SGHDT, CDR2 YYEEEE. In nucleotides, the CDR3 is TGTGCCAGCAGCTTGGGAGGGGGAGTCTACGAGCAGTACTTC. It yields the protein CASSLGGGVYEQYF. Full variable domain (missing parts from reference TRBV5-6 and TRBJ2-7): DAGVTQSPTHLIKTRGQQVTLRCSPKSGHDTVSWYQQALGQGPQFIFQYYEEEERQRGNFPDRFSGHQFPNYSSELNVNALLLGDSALYLCASSLGGGVYEQYFGPGTRLTVT.

Points on this clone: The sample has other DNA sequences that encode this CDR3 too. The rearrangement uses TRBV7-9 and TRBJ2-3, with 11 bases lining up with TRBD2. After removal of 5 bases from V and 2 bases from J, the junction contained 3 bases not matched to a gene. The CDR3 contains 15 residues. Germline V gene data show CDR1 as SEHNR and CDR2 as FQNEAQ (reference sequence). CDR3 nucleotide sequence: TGTGCCAGCAGCCGACTAGCGGGATCCACAGATACGCAGTATTTT. Its protein is CASSRLAGSTDTQYF.

V gene TRBV10-3 combines with J gene TRBJ1-1, with TRBD1 matching over 8 bases. This CDR3 spans 13 amino acids. With 6 bases clipped from V and 5 bases from J, the junction kept 5 bases outside the gene matches. Germline CDR1 reads ENHRY; CDR2 reads SYGVKD. CDR3: CAIRDRVGTEAFF. The CDR3 DNA follows: TGTGCCATCAGGGACAGGGTAGGGACTGAAGCTTTCTTT.

The chain combines TRBV7-2 with TRBJ2-5, with 12 bases that match TRBD2. With V trimmed by 2 bases and J by 4 bases, 5 bases remained unmatched. The CDR3 loop spans 16 amino acids. The germline V gene has CDR1 SGHTA and CDR2 FQGNSA. Here the CDR3 DNA reads TGTGCCAGCAGCTTAACCCTGACTAGCGGGAGAGAGACCCAGTACTTC. Protein: CASSLTLTSGRETQYF.

This chain links TRBV4-3 with TRBJ2-5; tentative D call: TRBD2 (5 bases). Germline values: CDR1 LGHNA, CDR2 YSLEER. The CDR3 spans 15 residues. V dropped 4 bases and J dropped 2 bases, with 14 bases sitting between them. CDR3 residues: CASSPNGLPQETQYF. The CDR3 DNA reads as TGCGCCAGCAGCCCAAACGGACTGCCACAAGAGACCCAGTACTTC.

The chain is built from TRBV9 and TRBJ2-3, with D hard to call. CDR3 length: 14 residues. The germline V gene encodes CDR1 SGDLS and CDR2 YYNGEE. V lost 0 bases, J lost 0 bases, and 5 bases lay in between. CDR3 nucleotides: TGTGCCAGCAGCGTAGACTCTAGCACAGATACGCAGTATTTT. This sequence encodes CASSVDSSTDTQYF.

The rearrangement uses TRBV19 and TRBJ2-1; D might be TRBD1 (5 bases). The CDR3 consists of 16 residues. V lost 6 bases, J lost 0 bases, and 15 bases lay in between. CDR1 LNHDA and CDR2 SQIVND come from the germline V gene (reference sequence). CDR3 in DNA: TGTGCCAGTAGCCCCTCACAGGTCCGCTCCTACAATGAGCAGTTCTTC. This codes for CASSPSQVRSYNEQFF.

The chain joins TRBV29-1 to TRBJ1-1, with D unresolved. The CDR3 contains 12 residues. Trimming took 6 bases from V and 3 from J, leaving 11 bases between them. In germline, CDR1 is SQVTM, CDR2 ANQGSEA. CDR3 coding DNA: TGCAGCGTAACTCGGGGAGACACTGAAGCTTTCTTT. It specifies CSVTRGDTEAFF.

This clone was detected once. The V and J genes are TRBV4-3 and TRBJ2-6, with D possibly being TRBD2 (6 bases). V lost 4 bases, J lost 0 bases, and 10 bases lay in between. The germline V gene encodes CDR1 LGHNA and CDR2 YSLEER. The CDR3 has 16 amino acids. The CDR3 coding sequence is TGCGCCAGCAGCCCTCAGGAGGGCTCTGGGGCCAACGTCCTGACTTTC. Translating gives CASSPQEGSGANVLTF.

The V call is TRBV5-1, the J call TRBJ2-7; D not resolved. There are 13 residues in the CDR3. V shed 3 bases and J shed 2 bases, with 9 bases lying between them. CDR1 is SGHRS, CDR2 YFSETQ, per germline. CDR3 DNA: TGCGCCAGCAGCTATGAGAGCGCCTACGAGCAGTACTTC. It is translated as CASSYESAYEQYF.

The V gene is TRBV4-1, the J gene TRBJ2-2; TRBD1 might be the D (7 bases). The CDR3 is made up of 16 amino acids. The germline V and J ends were trimmed by 0 bases and 4 bases, with 12 bases remaining between them. Germline CDR1 reads MGHRA; CDR2 reads YSYEKL. The CDR3 nucleotides read TGCGCCAGCAGCCAAGAGAGACAGGGAGGCACCGGGGAGCTGTTTTTT. Translated, it gives CASSQERQGGTGELFF.

The chain links TRBV28 to TRBJ2-5, with D possibly matching TRBD2 (6 bases). Germline V gene data show CDR1 as MDHEN and CDR2 as SYDVKM. Trimming took off 8 bases at V and 3 bases at J, with 19 bases between the two ends. The CDR3 has 15 amino acids. The CDR3 DNA reads TGTGCCAGCGCAGGATTGTTCGGGGGAGAAGAGACCCAGTACTTC. As protein: CASAGLFGGEETQYF. Together with reference TRBV28 and TRBJ2-5, the CDR3 gives the full variable domain: DVKVTQSSRYLVKRTGEKVFLECVQDMDHENMFWYRQDPGLGLRLIYFSYDVKMKEKGDIPEGYSVSREKKERFSLILESASTNQTSMYLCASAGLFGGEETQYFGPGTRLLVL.

This clone was recorded once. The V call is TRBV18, the J call TRBJ1-4, with D possibly being TRBD1 (5 bases). V lost 8 bases and J 4 bases, leaving 11 bases between the germline ends. The CDR3 extends over 13 amino acids. The germline V gene encodes CDR1 KGHSH and CDR2 LQKENI. CDR3: CASQRGYNEKLFF. The CDR3 region has the DNA TGTGCCAGCCAGCGGGGGTATAATGAAAAACTGTTTTTT.

The V and J genes are TRBV16 and TRBJ1-4; maybe TRBD1 (6 bases). The germline V and J ends were trimmed by 0 bases and 5 bases, with 10 bases remaining between them. There are 15 residues in the CDR3. Germline V lookup: CDR1 KGHSY, CDR2 FQNENV. This CDR3 is CASSQSGQPNEKLFF. The DNA for the CDR3 is TGTGCCAGCAGCCAATCAGGACAGCCCAATGAAAAACTGTTTTTT. Combining the CDR3 with reference TRBV16 and TRBJ1-4 gives the whole variable domain GEEVAQTPKHLVRGEGQKAKLYCAPIKGHSYVFWYQQVLKNEFKFLISFQNENVFDETGMPKERFSAKCLPNSPCSLEIQATKLEDSAVYFCASSQSGQPNEKLFFGSGTQLSVL.

The rearrangement links TRBV18 to TRBJ2-1; 7 nucleotides align to TRBD1. The length of the CDR3 is 15 residues. The J segment lost 2 bases and the V segment lost 6 bases, leaving 7 bases of the junction unmatched. CDR1 and CDR2 (germline): KGHSH, LQKENI. The CDR3 bases are TGTGCCAGCTCCTCGATGGGACAGCCCTACAATGAGCAGTTCTTC. This translates into CASSSMGQPYNEQFF.

The chain carries TRBV7-2 and TRBJ2-7; D remains unclear. Per germline, CDR1 SGHTA and CDR2 FQGNSA. The CDR3 has 11 residues. Trimming took off 8 bases at V and 0 bases at J, with 5 bases between the two ends. The CDR3 loop reads CASAISYEQYF. CDR3 nucleotide sequence: TGTGCCAGCGCGATCTCCTACGAGCAGTACTTC. Variable domain in full (rest from reference TRBV7-2 and TRBJ2-7): GAGVSQSPSNKVTEKGKDVELRCDPISGHTALYWYRQSLGQGLEFLIYFQGNSAPDKSGLPSDRFSAERTGGSVSTLTIQRTQQEDSAVYLCASAISYEQYFGPGTRLTVT.

The chain couples TRBV10-1 to TRBJ2-4; tentatively, D is TRBD1 (6 bases). The CDR3 has 15 amino acids. CDR1 and CDR2 from the germline V gene are WNHNN and SYGVQD (reference sequence). V dropped 7 bases and J dropped 7 bases, with 20 bases sitting between them. The CDR3 spells CASNPPGHYYNIQYF. In nucleotides, the CDR3 is TGCGCCAGCAATCCCCCGGGACACTATTATAACATTCAGTACTTC.

This chain links TRBV4-2 with TRBJ1-4; D possibly corresponds to TRBD1 (6 bases). This CDR3 is built from 16 residues. Germline V gene lookup returns CDR1 LGHNA and CDR2 YNFKEQ. The V gene lost 0 bases and the J gene lost 8 bases, with 16 bases spanning the gap. CDR3 in DNA: TGTGCCAGCAGCCAAGATGTCCAGGGGAGGGGAGAAAAACTGTTTTTT. As protein: CASSQDVQGRGEKLFF.

The chain carries TRBV5-4 and TRBJ2-3; TRBD2 matches 7 bases. The junction had 6 bases not matched to a gene; V was cut back by 2 bases and J by 6 bases. The CDR3 extends over 14 amino acids. Germline CDR1 SGHNT, CDR2 YYREEE (reference sequence). This CDR3 is CASSFGLEPDTQYF. The DNA of the CDR3 is TGTGCCAGCAGCTTCGGACTAGAGCCCGATACGCAGTATTTT.

This chain connects TRBV7-2 to TRBJ2-5; perhaps TRBD1 as D (6 bases). From germline, CDR1 is SGHTA and CDR2 FQGNSA. The CDR3 extends over 14 amino acids. V lost 3 bases and J lost 1, with 9 bases in between. The CDR3 coding sequence is TGTGCCAGCAGCTTCCAGGGGTCCCAAGAGACCCAGTACTTC. As protein: CASSFQGSQETQYF.

The CDR3 DNA sequence: TGTGCCAGCAGTGACAGGGGGCACAATGAGCAGTTCTTC. It translates to CASSDRGHNEQFF. This chain links TRBV6-4 with TRBJ2-1; 7 nucleotides align to TRBD1. CDR1 and CDR2 (germline): MRHNA, SNTAGT. V shed 2 bases, J shed 5 bases, and the junction held 0 bases outside the gene matches. CDR3 length: 13 amino acids.